Below, 11 T cell receptor delta chains from the same sample are listed, as sequenced in a study of gamma-delta chains in newborns, infants, children. TCRdb called clones anew from the reads with CATT. This table holds 3,900 or so delta-chain clones, roughly 14% found once. The specimen sequenced was blood. The receptors originated from a child who was a newborn, infant or young child, either healthy, febrile or measles-vaccinated (not recorded which).

Comment on this clone: One base separates it from a far larger clone, so it is likely a read error. Additional DNA sequences in this sample encode the identical CDR3. The rearrangement joins TRDV1 to TRDJ1, with 7 bases matching TRDD3. Germline loops: CDR1 TSWWSYY, CDR2 QGS. The junction had 15 bases not matched to a gene; V was cut back by 0 bases and J by 5 bases. The CDR3 contains 18 residues. The CDR3 here is CALGELSVLGGLLDKLIF. CDR3 nucleotide sequence: TGTGCTCTTGGGGAACTATCAGTTCTGGGGGGCCTGTTGGATAAACTCATCTTT.

Comment on this clone: A read error may be the cause here, since a much bigger clone is one base away. Within the sample, other DNA sequences also encode this same CDR3. V and J are TRDV2 and TRDJ2; TRDD3 aligns across 8 bases. Trimming cost V 1 base and J 2 bases; bases outside gene matches: 8. The CDR3 covers 17 residues. Germline V gives CDR1 GEAIGNYY, CDR2 EKD. DNA for the CDR3: TGTGCCTGTGACACGTTACTGGGGGCCGCCTTGACAGCACAACTCTTCTTT. Translating gives CACDTLLGAALTAQLFF.

In DNA, the CDR3 is TGTGCTCTTGGGGAAACAATGTTCCCTCAGGCCACGGACGGGGGGAGAGACACCGATAAACTCATCTTT. Its translation is CALGETMFPQATDGGRDTDKLIF. The chain recombines TRDV1 with TRDJ1; TRDD3 might be the D (6 bases). As TCRdb names no J gene, one was assigned here on the basis of a DNA match to germline. The V and J ends lost 2 bases and 0 bases respectively, with 34 bases between them. The germline V gene has CDR1 TSWWSYY and CDR2 QGS. The length of the CDR3 is 23 residues.

This clone showed up just a few times. A single base is all that separates this from a far larger clone, so a read error is likely. The same CDR3 arises from other DNA sequences in this sample as well. CDR3 protein: CACDTIPQVGGSYSWDTRQMFF. The DNA for the CDR3 is TGTGCCTGCGACACGATTCCTCAAGTTGGGGGATCGTACTCCTGGGACACCCGACAGATGTTTTTC. This chain joins TRDV2 and TRDJ3; 8 bases match TRDD3. The CDR3 covers 22 residues. CDR1 is GEAIGNYY and CDR2 is EKD in the germline V gene.

The J gene corresponds to TRDJ3; a V gene call is absent; the D call in the table, TRDD3, was not verified against the DNA. This CDR3 region has 21 residues. In DNA, the CDR3 is TGTGCCTGTGACACCCTCGAAGTACTTGGGGATCACTCCTTGTACACCCGACAGATGTTTTTC. It codes for CACDTLEVLGDHSLYTRQMFF.

Remarks on this clone: Possible read error: a much larger clone is one base away. The sample contains more than one DNA sequence encoding this CDR3. The chain joins TRDV2 to TRDJ1, with D perhaps matching TRDD3 (6 bases). With 3 bases removed from V and 0 bases from J, the gap between germline ends came to 19 bases. The V gene's germline CDR1 is GEAIGNYY and CDR2 EKD. This CDR3 is built from 17 residues. The CDR3 DNA reads as TGTGCCTGTGACCCGGTTAGCCCGGGGGGGAACACCGATAAACTCATCTTT. Its protein is CACDPVSPGGNTDKLIF.

Regarding this clone: A much larger clone sits a single nucleotide away, making a read error possible. Other nucleotide sequences in the sample specify the same CDR3. The DNA of the CDR3 is TGTGCCTGCGACACCCTACTGGGGGATACGCCGTCCTGGGACACCCGACAGATGTTTTTC. Amino acids: CACDTLLGDTPSWDTRQMFF. V is TRDV2 and J is TRDJ3; 13 nucleotides line up with TRDD3. The CDR3 covers 20 residues. The germline gives CDR1 GEAIGNYY, CDR2 EKD.

For this clone: The junction differs from germline at one of its ends, possibly a read error. The same CDR3 is also encoded by other DNA sequences in this sample. The chain links TRDV2 to TRDJ3, with D perhaps TRDD3 (5 bases). Because TCRdb records no J gene, it was assigned here through a match of the DNA to germline. In germline, CDR1 is GEAIGNYY, CDR2 EKD. The CDR3 totals 24 residues. In DNA form, the CDR3 reads TGCGCCTGTGACACCGAGGACAGACAGACTACTGGCGGGTATAAATCCTGGGACACCCGACAGATGTTTTTC. As protein: CACDTEDRQTTGGYKSWDTRQMFF.

This clone was found a few times. TCRdb has a much larger clone's protein, which differs at residue 15 from the translation of this DNA, likely because of a read error; what is shown is the protein translated from the DNA. V and J are TRDV2 and TRDJ3; 9 nucleotides agree with TRDD3. TCRdb lists no J gene, so it was determined here by aligning the DNA to germline. The CDR3 contains 18 residues. Germline CDR1 GEAIGNYY, CDR2 EKD. The CDR3 DNA reads TGTGCCTGTGACGAGACTGGGGGAGGCTCCTGGGACACCCGAAAGATGTTTTTC. Translated: CACDETGGGSWDTRKMFF.

There are a few counts of this clone. The protein TCRdb gives is from a much larger clone and does not agree with this DNA's translation at residue 11, likely a read error; the protein shown here comes from the DNA. This rearrangement joins TRDV2 to TRDJ1; 7 bases are a match to TRDD3. Germline-derived CDR1 and CDR2 are GEAIGNYY and EKD. V was clipped by 1 base and J by 3 bases; unmatched bases: 10. CDR3 length: 16 amino acids. Here the CDR3 DNA reads TGTGCCTGTGACACGCTGGGGGCCAGTAACGCCGATAAACTCATCTTT. It is translated as CACDTLGASNADKLIF.

For this clone: Since a much larger clone is just one base distant, this may be a read error. The chain couples TRDV2 to TRDJ3, with TRDD3 matching over 11 bases. Germline CDR1 and CDR2: GEAIGNYY and EKD. There are 20 residues in the CDR3. CDR3: CACGTVGTGGYSWDTRQMFF. The CDR3 bases are TGTGCCTGTGGCACCGTTGGGACTGGGGGATACTCCTGGGACACCCGACAGATGTTTTTC.